This TCR beta chain was retrieved from a study of blood T cells in healthy people across ages. Points from the study as a whole: Whereas aged donors had fewer naive CD4+ cells, long-lived donors had more of them and higher diversity. Unknown CMV status may confound age-related changes in expanded clones.

Comment on this clonotype: Its antigen is as yet unknown.

The donors, healthy Caucasians from Russia, were aged roughly 6 to 90. The second PCR ran roughly 6 to 11 cycles with a sample-barcoded 5' primer and J-beta primers. From the 5' RACE reads, TCRdb called clonotypes with MiXCR, one entry per CDR3 protein. The table includes 540,000 or so distinct CDR3 sequences, around 48% detected once. Looked up from germline, CDR1 is SGHNT and CDR2 is YENEEA. The CDR3 runs 16 residues. V lost 6 bases and J lost 2, with 18 bases in between. The chain employs TRBV11-3 and TRBJ2-3, with D perhaps assigned TRBD1 or TRBD2 (6 bases each). This receptor was identified in a man older than 75 in good health. What was sequenced was blood. In DNA form, the CDR3 reads TGTGCCAGCAGTAAGGACGGGGGCCCTTCCACAGATACGCAGTATTTT. This translates into CASSKDGGPSTDTQYF.